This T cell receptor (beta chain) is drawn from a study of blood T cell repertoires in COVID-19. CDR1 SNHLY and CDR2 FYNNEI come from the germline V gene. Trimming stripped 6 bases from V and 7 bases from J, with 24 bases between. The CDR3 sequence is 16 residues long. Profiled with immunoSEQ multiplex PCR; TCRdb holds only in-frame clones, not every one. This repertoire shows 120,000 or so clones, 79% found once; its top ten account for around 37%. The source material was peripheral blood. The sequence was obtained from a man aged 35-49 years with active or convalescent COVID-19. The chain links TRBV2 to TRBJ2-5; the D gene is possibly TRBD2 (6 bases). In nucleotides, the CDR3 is TGTGCCAGCAGGGAGGGGATCACGTCAACCTTCGGGACCCAGTACTTC. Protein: CASREGITSTFGTQYF.